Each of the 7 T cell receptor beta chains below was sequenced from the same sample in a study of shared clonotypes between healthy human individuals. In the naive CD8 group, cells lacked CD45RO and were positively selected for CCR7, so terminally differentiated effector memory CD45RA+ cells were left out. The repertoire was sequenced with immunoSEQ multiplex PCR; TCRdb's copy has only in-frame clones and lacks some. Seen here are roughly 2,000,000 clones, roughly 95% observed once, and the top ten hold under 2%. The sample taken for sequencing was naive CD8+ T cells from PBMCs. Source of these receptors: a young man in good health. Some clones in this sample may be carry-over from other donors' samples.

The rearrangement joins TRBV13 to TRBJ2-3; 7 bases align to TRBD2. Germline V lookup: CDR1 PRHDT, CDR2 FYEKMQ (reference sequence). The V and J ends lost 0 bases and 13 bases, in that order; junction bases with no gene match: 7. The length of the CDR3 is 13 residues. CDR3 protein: CASSLGHGAGEYF. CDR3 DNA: TGTGCCAGCAGCTTAGGCCACGGCGCGGGAGAGTATTTT. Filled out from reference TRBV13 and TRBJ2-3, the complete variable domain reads AAGVIQSPRHLIKEKRETATLKCYPIPRHDTVYWYQQGPGQDPQFLISFYEKMQSDKGSIPDRFSAQQFSDYHSELNMSSLELGDSALYFCASSLGHGAGEYFGPGTRLTVL.

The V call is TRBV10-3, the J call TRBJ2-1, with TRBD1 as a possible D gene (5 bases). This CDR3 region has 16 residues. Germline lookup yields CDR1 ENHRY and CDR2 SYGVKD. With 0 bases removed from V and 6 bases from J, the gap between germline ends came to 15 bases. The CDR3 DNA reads TGTGCCATCAGTGAGTCGAGCACAGGAATGCTCAATGAGCAGTTCTTC. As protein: CAISESSTGMLNEQFF.

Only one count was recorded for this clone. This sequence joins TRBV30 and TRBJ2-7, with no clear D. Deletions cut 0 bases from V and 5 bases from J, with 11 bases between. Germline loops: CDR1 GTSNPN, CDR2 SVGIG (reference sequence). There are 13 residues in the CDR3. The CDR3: CAWSVSYLNEQYF. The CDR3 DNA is TGTGCCTGGAGTGTCAGCTATCTTAACGAGCAGTACTTC.

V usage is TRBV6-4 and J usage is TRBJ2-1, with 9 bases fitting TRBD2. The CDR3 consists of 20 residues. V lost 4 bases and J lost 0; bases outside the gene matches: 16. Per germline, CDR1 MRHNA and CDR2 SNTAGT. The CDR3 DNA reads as TGTGCCAGCAGTGTCACCGGGACTAGCCTCCCCCCGAGCTCCTACAATGAGCAGTTCTTC. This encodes CASSVTGTSLPPSSYNEQFF.

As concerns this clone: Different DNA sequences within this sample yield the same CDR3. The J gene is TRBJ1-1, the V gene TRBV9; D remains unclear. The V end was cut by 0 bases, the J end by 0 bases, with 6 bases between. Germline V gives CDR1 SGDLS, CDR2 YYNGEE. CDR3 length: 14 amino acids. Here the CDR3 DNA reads TGTGCCAGCAGCGTAGAGGGAGTGAACACTGAAGCTTTCTTT. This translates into CASSVEGVNTEAFF.

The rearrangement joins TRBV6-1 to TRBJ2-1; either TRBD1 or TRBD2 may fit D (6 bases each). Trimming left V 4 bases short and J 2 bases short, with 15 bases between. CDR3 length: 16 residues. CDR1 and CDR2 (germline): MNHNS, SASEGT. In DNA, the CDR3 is TGTGCCAGCAGTGCCTTGACAGGCGGGACCTACAATGAGCAGTTCTTC. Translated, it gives CASSALTGGTYNEQFF.

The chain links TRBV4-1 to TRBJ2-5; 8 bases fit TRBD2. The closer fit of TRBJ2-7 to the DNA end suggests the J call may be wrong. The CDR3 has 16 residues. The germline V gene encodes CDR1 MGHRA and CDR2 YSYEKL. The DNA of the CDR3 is TGCGCCAGCAGCCACGCCACAGCGGGAGCCGCCCACGAGCAGTACTTC. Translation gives CASSHATAGAAHEQYF.